This T cell receptor (beta chain) was identified in a study of OX40 agonist ivuxolimab in advanced cancers. About the study as a whole: Ivuxolimab was a fully human IgG2 agonistic monoclonal antibody targeting the costimulatory receptor OX40 (CD134). Prior anti-PD-1, anti-PD-L1 or anti-CTLA-4 therapy was permitted, and 40% of dose-escalation patients had received checkpoint inhibitors. The paper describes the monotherapy dose-escalation part (N of about 57 patients) of the phase I trial of ivuxolimab. Partial responses occurred in three dose-escalation patients: two with cutaneous melanoma and one with hepatocellular carcinoma. Intravenous ivuxolimab was administered to patients every 2 weeks at six dose levels: 0.01, 0.1, 0.3, 1.5, 3 and 10 mg/kg. Of the 50 or so patients in dose escalation, 19 had hepatocellular carcinoma, around 15 had melanoma, 9 had renal cell carcinoma and 9 had head and neck cancer. A male proportion of almost 85% and a mean age of approximately 61 years, ranging from 23 to 79, were recorded for the dose-escalation cohort. Peripheral TCRbeta sequencing aimed to test whether ivuxolimab altered TCR sequence diversity and caused clonal T-cell expansion.

The trial excluded patients who had a history of autoimmune disease or were on systemic immunosuppression. Peripheral blood for TCR sequencing was collected from all dose cohorts at baseline, on cycle 4 day 1, and on cycle 7 day 1. Samples came from an open-label, multicenter, first-in-human phase I dose-escalation trial of ivuxolimab. The trial enrolled adults with locally advanced or metastatic head and neck squamous cell, hepatocellular, melanoma or renal cell carcinoma. CD4+ and CD8+ T cells were sorted separately from peripheral blood before TCR sequencing. The V and J ends are trimmed by 1 base and 6 bases, leaving 13 bases between them. Via the germline V gene, CDR1 is SGHTA and CDR2 FQGNSA. Its CDR3 holds 14 amino acids, cysteine through phenylalanine. The entry retains the CDR3 DNA only, 42 bases that are in frame from base 1. Summary of the overall study and its limitations: At doses from 0.1 to 3.0 mg/kg, clonal expansion was seen in both CD4+ and CD8+ blood T cells between baseline and week 6. In partial responders in the 0.1-3.0 mg/kg groups, normalized peripheral clonal expansion was found to be among the lowest, especially among CD8+ T cells. Low levels of normalized T-cell clonal expansion were also seen in some nonresponding patients. On average, CD8+ T cells showed more expanded clones than CD4+ T cells after ivuxolimab. Which antigens the clonally expanded peripheral T cells were specific for was not determined.

Points on this clone: Its antigen is currently not known. Base-call qualities are not available, and no considerably larger clone is one nucleotide away.

To sequence the TCRbeta CDR3 region, genomic DNA was isolated from the sorted cells. TCRbeta CDR3 regions were sequenced using the immunoSEQ Assay. The immuneACCESS repertoire file appears here via TCRdb, limited to in-frame rearrangements. These files lack a portion of the clones; in checked studies, under half of the deficit traces to unresolved V genes, and the cause of the others is not known. The sample has around 15,000 clones on record, 85% to 90% of them singletons. Of the sample, 0.55% to 0.7% falls within the top ten clones. The sample in question was CD4+ or CD8+ T cells sorted from blood, obtained in a trial of the OX40 agonist ivuxolimab. This receptor was identified in an adult with an advanced solid tumor such as melanoma, head and neck, liver or kidney cancer. The rearrangement combines TRBV7-2 with TRBJ2-7, and possibly TRBD2, on 6 matching bases. The DNA sequence is given as TGTGCCAGCAGCTTAGTTACGGGAGTTGGCGAGCAGTACTTC. Its protein reads: CASSLVTGVGEQYF.